These 16 T cell receptor beta chains were all obtained from the same sample, sequenced in a study of control samples from healthy donors and cancer patients. The repertoire was sequenced with immunoSEQ multiplex PCR; TCRdb's copy has only in-frame clones and lacks some. Of 150,000 or so clones listed, approximately 86% are singletons. The sequencing input was blood. These receptors originate from a man aged 18 to 30 in good health.

This rearrangement joins TRBV2 to TRBJ2-7; 7 bases are shared with TRBD2. CDR1 and CDR2 from the germline V gene are SNHLY and FYNNEI. The V gene end was trimmed by 4 bases and the J gene end by 4 bases; junction bases not matched to a gene: 10. This CDR3 has 15 residues. This CDR3 reads CASSVERGAVYEQYF. CDR3 coding DNA: TGTGCCAGCAGTGTCGAGCGGGGCGCCGTGTACGAGCAGTACTTC.

The chain employs TRBV6-6 and TRBJ2-5, with 9 bases that match TRBD2. The junction had 6 bases not matched to a gene; V was cut back by 6 bases and J by 1 base. CDR3 size: 15 residues. Germline V gene data show CDR1 as MNHNY and CDR2 as SVGAGI (reference sequence). CDR3 DNA sequence: TGTGCCAGCAGCCACCAGCGGGGGGCCCAAGAGACCCAGTACTTC. Amino acid sequence: CASSHQRGAQETQYF.

The chain uses TRBV7-7 and TRBJ2-1; D is undetermined. The germline V gene has CDR1 SSHAT and CDR2 FNYEAQ (reference sequence). CDR3 length: 15 residues. V was trimmed by 5 bases and J by 0 bases, leaving 11 bases between them. This CDR3 reads CASSPSVSSYNEQFF. The CDR3 DNA follows: TGTGCCAGCAGCCCCTCGGTTAGCTCCTACAATGAGCAGTTCTTC.

The rearrangement links TRBV25-1 to TRBJ1-4; D unclear. The CDR3 runs 13 residues. CDR1 MGHDK and CDR2 SYGVNS come from the germline V gene. V lost 1 base and J lost 7, with 7 bases in between. DNA of the CDR3: TGTGCCAGCAGTGAATTAGGGAGTGAAAAACTGTTTTTT. As protein: CASSELGSEKLFF.

The chain has TRBV10-3 and TRBJ1-2; no firm D call. The CDR3 contains 13 residues. The germline V and J ends were trimmed by 5 bases and 5 bases, with 12 bases remaining between them. Germline V gene data show CDR1 as ENHRY and CDR2 as SYGVKD. CDR3 DNA: TGTGCCATCAGTTCCGGTTTAGGGTATGGCTACACCTTC. Amino acid sequence: CAISSGLGYGYTF.

This chain uses TRBV6-5 with TRBJ2-7; 9 bases match TRBD1. Germline assignment: CDR1 MNHEY and CDR2 SVGAGI. The CDR3 totals 16 residues. Trimming took 3 bases from V and 4 from J; bases not matched to a gene: 10. The CDR3 DNA is TGTGCCAGCAGTTATCACGGGACAGGGAGGGGGTACGAGCAGTACTTC. Its translation: CASSYHGTGRGYEQYF.

This clone came up a few times. The genes are TRBV4-1 and TRBJ1-6; 8 bases fit TRBD1. The germline gives CDR1 MGHRA, CDR2 YSYEKL. The CDR3 consists of 18 residues. The V and J ends lost 0 bases and 0 bases, in that order; junction bases with no gene match: 4. CDR3 in DNA: TGCGCCAGCAGCCAAGACCAGGGGGCAAACTCCTATAATTCACCCCTCCACTTT. Its protein product is CASSQDQGANSYNSPLHF.

This clone was seen only a few times. V gene TRBV3-1 (or the pseudogene TRBV3-2) combines with J gene TRBJ2-3; D possibly corresponds to TRBD2 (6 bases). V lost 4 bases to trimming and J lost 1 base, with 15 bases between them. The germline CDR1 and CDR2 sequences are LGHDT and YNNKEL (reference sequence). CDR3 size: 16 residues. CDR3 sequence: CASSRSGRGGTDTQYF. The CDR3 nucleotides are TGTGCCAGCAGCCGGTCAGGGCGGGGAGGCACAGATACGCAGTATTTT.

This clone appeared a few times. CDR3 loop: CSVGDRSTYEQYF. CDR3 DNA: TGCAGCGTGGGGGACAGGAGTACCTACGAGCAGTACTTC. This chain links TRBV29-1 with TRBJ2-7; 8 nucleotides agree with TRBD1. Germline CDR1 SQVTM, CDR2 ANQGSEA. The V segment lost 6 bases and the J segment 2 bases; nucleotides outside the gene matches: 6. There are 13 residues in the CDR3.

The genes are TRBV14 and TRBJ1-2, with D possibly TRBD1 on 5 matching bases. The V end lost 0 bases, the J end lost 4 bases, and 12 bases lay between the germline ends. Germline V gives CDR1 SGHDN, CDR2 FVKESK. The CDR3 extends over 15 amino acids. The CDR3 protein is CASSQDVVQVYGYTF. The CDR3 DNA reads TGTGCCAGCAGCCAAGATGTGGTACAGGTCTATGGCTACACCTTC.

The V call is TRBV5-4, the J call TRBJ2-5; D uncertain. The V and J ends lost 0 bases and 5 bases respectively, with 23 bases between them. Germline lookup yields CDR1 SGHNT and CDR2 YYREEE (reference sequence). The CDR3 covers 18 residues. The CDR3, as DNA: TGTGCCAGCAGCTTGGCTGGGTTTGCGCCTCCCCACGGGGAGACCCAGTACTTC. This encodes CASSLAGFAPPHGETQYF.

The V and J genes are TRBV9 and TRBJ2-3; 12 bases fit TRBD2. Trimming removed 4 bases from V and 4 bases from J; junction bases left unmatched: 7. Per the germline V gene, CDR1 is SGDLS and CDR2 is YYNGEE. This CDR3 region has 16 residues. The CDR3 DNA sequence: TGTGCCAGCAGCCCCCGTACTAGCGGGGGGTCAGATACGCAGTATTTT. Translating it yields CASSPRTSGGSDTQYF.

This rearrangement joins TRBV7-2 to TRBJ2-1; 7 bases agree with TRBD1. The junction had 4 bases not matched to a gene; V was cut back by 8 bases and J by 3 bases. The CDR3 covers 13 residues. The germline CDR1 and CDR2 sequences are SGHTA and FQGNSA. Here the CDR3 reads CASAPGGYNEQFF. DNA for the CDR3: TGTGCCAGCGCGCCAGGGGGCTACAATGAGCAGTTCTTC.

The V and J genes are TRBV2 and TRBJ2-5; 10 bases align to TRBD2. CDR3 size: 13 residues. V was pared by 6 bases and J by 5 bases, with 3 bases of the junction left unmatched. The germline gives CDR1 SNHLY, CDR2 FYNNEI. For the CDR3, the DNA is TGTGCCAGCAGCGGGGGACTAGCGGAGACCCAGTACTTC. It yields the protein CASSGGLAETQYF.

The CDR3 protein is CAWSFGRDYEQYF. The CDR3 nucleotides read TGTGCCTGGAGCTTCGGGAGAGACTACGAGCAGTACTTC. The chain has TRBV30 and TRBJ2-7; D might be TRBD2 (6 bases). The CDR3 is 13 amino acids. V lost 3 bases to trimming and J lost 3 bases, with 12 bases between them. Germline loops: CDR1 GTSNPN, CDR2 SVGIG (reference sequence). Combining the CDR3 with reference TRBV30 and TRBJ2-7 gives the whole variable domain SQTIHQWPATLVQPVGSPLSLECTVEGTSNPNLYWYRQAAGRGLQLLFYSVGIGQISSEVPQNLSASRPQDRQFILSSKKLLLSDSGFYLCAWSFGRDYEQYFGPGTRLTVT.

The V gene is TRBV19, the J gene TRBJ2-1; D is possibly TRBD1 (7 bases). CDR1 LNHDA and CDR2 SQIVND come from the germline V gene (reference sequence). Between the trimmed V and J ends, which lost 6 bases and 3 bases, there was a span of 15 bases. The CDR3 is 15 residues long. The CDR3 DNA reads TGTGCCAGTAGCAGGGGGGCCCCCCTCTACAATGAGCAGTTCTTC. Its translation is CASSRGAPLYNEQFF.